What follows is one T cell receptor beta chain and its context. The sample originates from a study of OX40 agonist ivuxolimab in advanced cancers. Repertoires were generated with immunoSEQ multiplex PCR, while TCRdb's copy carries only in-frame clones and drops some. Here the sample spans around 80,000 clones, 88% being singletons. The germline gives CDR1 GTSNPN, CDR2 SVGIG (reference sequence). This CDR3 is 15 amino acids long. The J segment lost 8 bases and the V segment lost 2 bases, leaving 7 bases of the junction unmatched. This sequence originates from an adult with an advanced solid tumor such as melanoma, head and neck, liver or kidney cancer. The specimen was CD4+ or CD8+ T cells sorted from blood, collected in a trial of the OX40 agonist ivuxolimab. V gene TRBV30 combines with J gene TRBJ1-6, with 9 nucleotides matching TRBD1. CDR3: CAWSRPRTGDSPLHF. The CDR3 bases are TGTGCCTGGAGTCGCCCCCGGACAGGGGATTCACCCCTCCACTTT.